A single T cell receptor (beta chain) is shown here with its context. Its antigen is unidentified. The source of the sample is a study of T cells in Graves' hyperthyroidism and ophthalmopathy. Points from the study as a whole: Blood also held most thyroid clonotypes expanded beyond 0.001. In validation, the model predicted ophthalmopathy. These predictions came a median 6.5 months before onset.

TCR beta CDR3 regions were amplified from RNA transcripts. First-round RT-PCR with HTBI primers amplified the TCR CDR3 region. One entry per CDR3 protein, called by TCRdb with MiXCR from the multiplex PCR reads. The sample consists of fewer than 900,000 distinct CDR3 sequences, less than 20% of them appearing once. Uncontrolled infection, other autoimmune disease, pregnancy or lactation led to exclusion. The source of the PBMCs was 10 ml of fresh peripheral blood. Looked up from germline, CDR1 is SGHRS and CDR2 is YFSETQ. The CDR3 loop spans 16 amino acids. V lost 0 bases and J 0 bases, leaving 12 bases between the germline ends.

Sequencing was done on a sample of blood. The gene calls are TRBV5-1 and TRBJ1-1; D uncertain. This TCR derives from a man younger than 30 with Graves' hyperthyroidism. This CDR3 reads CASSLGWGDVNTEAFF. CDR3 DNA sequence: TGCGCCAGCAGCTTGGGATGGGGAGACGTGAACACTGAAGCTTTCTTT.